Listed below are T cell receptor beta chains from one sample, sequenced in a study of Tregs in tolerant kidney transplant recipients. Generated by immunoSEQ multiplex PCR, the TCRdb table keeps only in-frame clones and is missing some. The table has about 110,000 clones, roughly 89% seen once; the top ten hold approximately 0.35%. Sequenced here: CD4+ T cells from blood, sampled before the transplant. The receptors were sampled from a human donor who received a combined kidney and bone marrow transplant. CDR3s include the opening cysteine and the closing phenylalanine or tryptophan. D genes are given only for firm matches. Clone size is given for some rows only: seen once, a few or many times, or a class if the clone is expanded.

>TRBV6-1|.|TRBD1|TRBJ1-2
TGTGCCACCCGGTCTGGGAGGACAGGGTATGGCTACACCTTC
CATRSGRTGYGYTF
>TRBV27|.|.|TRBJ1-1
TGTGCCAGCACCGCGGGGAGGGGAGGAGACACTGAAGCTTTCTTT
CASTAGRGGDTEAFF
>TRBV7-8|.|TRBD2|TRBJ2-1
TGTGCCAGCAGCTTAGTAAACAGCGGGGGGGTTAATGAGCAGTTCTTC
CASSLVNSGGVNEQFF
>TRBV18|.|.|TRBJ2-7
TGTGCCAGCTCACGGGGGCCCTCCTACGAGCAGTACTTC
CASSRGPSYEQYF
>TRBV28|.|.|TRBJ2-1
TGTGCCAGCAGTTTCCTAGGGGGAAACAATGAGCAGTTCTTC
CASSFLGGNNEQFF
>TRBV7-2|.|.|TRBJ2-7
TGTGCCAGCACCCAGGGACACAGCTCCTACGAGCAGTACTTC
CASTQGHSSYEQYF
>TRBV5-4|once|.|TRBJ2-2
TGTGCCAGCAGCCTCAACAGTTACGTAACCGGGGAGCTGTTTTTT
CASSLNSYVTGELFF
>TRBV19|.|TRBD1|TRBJ1-2
TGTGCCAGTAGTATACCAGGGACAGCTACTCTAGATTATGGCTACACCTTC
CASSIPGTATLDYGYTF
>TRBV5-4|.|TRBD1|TRBJ1-4
TGTGCCAGCAGCTTACAGGGGGCCCAGGAAAAACTGTTTTTT
CASSLQGAQEKLFF
>TRBV28|.|TRBD1|TRBJ1-4
TGTGCCAGCAGTACCTACCCGGGACAGGCCATGGGGAATGAAAAACTGTTTTTT
CASSTYPGQAMGNEKLFF
>TRBV5-1|.|.|TRBJ2-2
TGCGCCAGCAGCTTGGAGGCAGGGTTCACCGGGGAGCTGTTTTTT
CASSLEAGFTGELFF
>TRBV5-1|.|.|TRBJ2-1
TGCGCCAGCAGCTTTGTAAATGAGCAGTTCTTC
CASSFVNEQFF
>TRBV5-1|.|TRBD2|TRBJ2-7
TGCGCCAGCAGCCCCGGACTAGCGGGGGGCTCCTACGAGCAGTACTTC
CASSPGLAGGSYEQYF
>TRBV2|.|.|TRBJ1-2
TGTGCCAGCAGTGATGGGGGGGTTGGCTACACCTTC
CASSDGGVGYTF
>TRBV4-1|.|TRBD1|TRBJ2-3
TGCGCCAGCAGCCAAGAAGGAATAGGGGGCGTAGATACGCAGTATTTT
CASSQEGIGGVDTQYF
>TRBV5-1|.|.|TRBJ2-6
TGCGCCAGCAGCAGGAGCTCTGGGGCCAACGTCCTGACTTTC
CASSRSSGANVLTF
>TRBV19|.|TRBD2|TRBJ2-7
TGTGCCAGTGGACGCCTAGCGGTCTCTGAGCAGTACTTC
CASGRLAVSEQYF
>TRBV30|.|TRBD2|TRBJ2-1
TGTGCCTGGAGTGTTCGGACTAGCGGGAGGAATGGGGAGCAGTTCTTC
CAWSVRTSGRNGEQFF
>TRBV9|.|TRBD1|TRBJ2-1
TGTGCCAGCAGCGTCCGGGACAGGGGTTTGGATGAGCAGTTCTTC
CASSVRDRGLDEQFF
>TRBV11-2|.|TRBD1|TRBJ2-7
TGTGCCAGCAGCGCATTCTACTCCGGGACAGGGTCCCACGAGCAGTACTTC
CASSAFYSGTGSHEQYF
>TRBV19|.|.|TRBJ2-3
TGTGCCAGTAGAAGACAGTCAACTAGCACAGATACGCAGTATTTT
CASRRQSTSTDTQYF
>TRBV6-1|few|.|TRBJ1-2
TGTGCCAGCGCCGACATGGAGGCCTATGGCTACACCTTC
CASADMEAYGYTF
>TRBV18|.|.|TRBJ2-1
TGTGCCAGCTCACCCCAGTACAATGAGCAGTTCTTC
CASSPQYNEQFF
>TRBV28|.|.|TRBJ2-7
TGTGCCAGCAGACGCGGAGGGGTTTCGACCTACGAGCAGTACTTC
CASRRGGVSTYEQYF
>TRBV19|.|.|TRBJ2-1
TGTGCCAGTAGTATAGGCGCTTCTTTCCCGGACTATGAGCAGTTCTTC
CASSIGASFPDYEQFF
>TRBV4-1|.|.|TRBJ1-5
TGCGCCAGCAGCCAGTTCGAGGATAGCAATCAGCCCCAGCATTTT
CASSQFEDSNQPQHF
>TRBV6-5|.|.|TRBJ2-3
TGTGCCAGCAGTTACTCTAGCCCCGATACGCAGTATTTT
CASSYSSPDTQYF
>TRBV2|few|.|TRBJ1-6
TGTGCCAGCTCGGGGGGCCGTTTTGGGACCGGGGATTCACCCCTCCACTTT
CASSGGRFGTGDSPLHF
>TRBV5-1|.|TRBD1|TRBJ1-1
TGCGCCAGCAGCTGGACAGGGGGCATGAACACTGAAGCTTTCTTT
CASSWTGGMNTEAFF
>TRBV4-1|.|.|TRBJ2-1
TGCGCCAGCAGCCAAGTCGACATTTTATCGTACAATGAGCAGTTCTTC
CASSQVDILSYNEQFF
>TRBV12-5|.|TRBD2|TRBJ2-3
TGTGCTAGTGGTTTGGGGCCCTCGGGGGGGGATACGCAGTATTTT
CASGLGPSGGDTQYF
>TRBV5-6|.|TRBD2|TRBJ2-1
TGTGCCAGCAGCCCTACGACGACTAGCGGGATCTCAGATAAGCAGTTCTTC
CASSPTTTSGISDKQFF
>TRBV28|.|.|TRBJ2-1
TGTGCCAGCAGCCCCGACAGTCAAGACTACAATGAGCAGTTCTTC
CASSPDSQDYNEQFF
>TRBV25-1|once|TRBD1|TRBJ2-7
TGTGCCAGCAGCTACAGGGGGTTAGCCTACGAGCAGTACTTC
CASSYRGLAYEQYF
>TRBV19|.|TRBD1|TRBJ2-5
TGTGCCAGTAGTCCACAGGGGGCTGGAGAGACCCAGTACTTC
CASSPQGAGETQYF
>TRBV30|.|.|TRBJ2-1
TGTGCCTGGAGTGTAGAGAGCGGGAATGAGCAGTTCTTC
CAWSVESGNEQFF
>TRBV11-2|.|TRBD2|TRBJ2-2
TGTGCCAGCAGCCCCGGACTAGCGGGGAAGAACACCGGGGAGCTGTTTTTT
CASSPGLAGKNTGELFF
>TRBV7-2|.|.|TRBJ2-3
TGTGCCAGCCAACTAGGTATACAGACGGATACGCAGTATTTT
CASQLGIQTDTQYF
>TRBV5-1|once|TRBD1|TRBJ2-5
TGCGCCAGCAGCATCGGGACAGGGGGTTCGGTAGAGACCCAGTACTTC
CASSIGTGGSVETQYF
>TRBV5-1|.|.|TRBJ1-1
TGCGCCAGCAGCTCGGGGGGCGCAGGTGAAGCTTTCTTT
CASSSGGAGEAFF